This T cell receptor (beta chain) derives from a study of early T cells in non-severe SARS-CoV-2 infection. Using its own MiXCR run on the 5' RACE reads, TCRdb lists one record per CDR3 protein. Of under 70,000 distinct CDR3 sequences listed, around 5.6% are singletons. This clonotype was seen repeatedly, ten times or more. The ends were cut back, 2 bases at V and 8 bases at J, with 12 bases in the middle. The CDR3 consists of 13 residues. The V gene is TRBV12-3 or TRBV12-4, the J gene TRBJ1-2, with D possibly matching TRBD1 (5 bases). The material sequenced was whole blood. The sequence was obtained from an adult who was a healthcare worker with PCR-confirmed SARS-CoV-2 infection or an uninfected control (not recorded which). The CDR3 nucleotides read TGTGCCAGCAGTTTATGGGGCGAGGAGGGCTACACCTTC. This translates into CASSLWGEEGYTF.